A selection of T cell receptor beta chains follows, all from one sample in a study of blood T cell repertoires in COVID-19. Only in-frame clones appear in the TCRdb table, and some are missing; sequencing was by immunoSEQ multiplex PCR. Here the sample spans under 200,000 clones, roughly 86% being singletons. The source material was peripheral blood. Receptors were obtained from a man between 40 and 49 years old with active or convalescent COVID-19. CDR3s include the opening cysteine and the closing phenylalanine or tryptophan. Fields, in order: J gene, D gene, clone size, V gene, CDR3 protein, CDR3 DNA. D genes are given only for firm matches. Clone size is shown for a subset of rows, as once, few, many or a class of expanded clone.

TRBJ1-6	TRBD1	.	TRBV6-1	CASSEIGTGVSPLHF	TGTGCCAGCAGTGAAATCGGTACAGGGGTATCACCCCTCCACTTT
TRBJ1-4	.	once	TRBV6-5	CATLPGGRLNEKLFF	TGTGCCACGCTGCCCGGGGGGCGCTTAAATGAAAAACTGTTTTTT
TRBJ1-1	.	.	TRBV12-3/TRBV12-4	CASSLSLGTEAFF	TGTGCCAGCAGTTTAAGTCTCGGGACTGAAGCTTTCTTT
TRBJ1-5	TRBD1	.	TRBV28	CASSLVGTGVSNQPQHF	TGTGCCAGCAGTTTGGTAGGGACAGGGGTGAGCAATCAGCCCCAGCATTTT
TRBJ1-2	.	.	TRBV6-5	CASSPEGRWGYTF	TGTGCCAGCAGCCCGGAGGGACGGTGGGGCTACACCTTC
TRBJ2-1	TRBD2	.	TRBV9	CASSVKAGGDNEQFF	TGTGCCAGCAGCGTAAAAGCGGGGGGAGACAATGAGCAGTTCTTC
TRBJ1-1	.	.	TRBV4-3	CASSQETGTEAFF	TGCGCCAGCAGCCAAGAAACCGGCACTGAAGCTTTCTTT
TRBJ1-1	TRBD1	once	TRBV2	CASVRQGDTEAFF	TGTGCCAGCGTGAGACAGGGGGACACTGAAGCTTTCTTT
TRBJ2-3	TRBD2	.	TRBV7-9	CASSLGGGGRTDTQYF	TGTGCCAGCAGCTTAGGGGGCGGGGGGCGCACAGATACGCAGTATTTT
TRBJ1-1	TRBD1	.	TRBV5-1	CASSPRQGRDTEAFF	TGCGCCAGCAGCCCCCGACAGGGTAGGGACACTGAAGCTTTCTTT
TRBJ1-2	.	.	TRBV2	CASSEAQGRGLRGYTF	TGTGCCAGCAGTGAAGCACAAGGGAGGGGACTCCGGGGCTACACCTTC
TRBJ2-1	.	.	TRBV7-2	CASSLVPSGGEQFF	TGTGCCAGCAGCTTAGTTCCATCAGGTGGAGAGCAGTTCTTC
TRBJ2-5	TRBD2	.	TRBV4-1	CASSQRTSGAEETQYF	TGCGCCAGCAGCCAACGGACTAGCGGAGCAGAAGAGACCCAGTACTTC
TRBJ1-6	.	.	TRBV12-3/TRBV12-4	CASTSTENSPLHF	TGTGCCAGCACCTCGACAGAGAATTCACCCCTCCACTTT
TRBJ1-2	TRBD1	.	TRBV11-2	CASSPLPGQGFPDYGYTF	TGTGCCAGCAGCCCACTGCCGGGACAGGGTTTTCCAGACTATGGCTACACCTTC
TRBJ1-1	.	.	TRBV6-5	CASSYSDRNTEAFF	TGTGCCAGCAGTTACTCCGACAGAAACACTGAAGCTTTCTTT
TRBJ1-5	.	once	TRBV6-5	CASSSAGGNQPQHF	TGTGCCAGCAGTTCGGCGGGGGGCAATCAGCCCCAGCATTTT
TRBJ1-2	TRBD1	.	TRBV6-5	CASRGQGNFYGYTF	TGTGCCAGCAGGGGACAGGGGAACTTCTATGGCTACACCTTC
TRBJ1-3	TRBD1	.	TRBV4-1	CASSQPGTGGNTIYF	TGCGCCAGCAGCCAACCCGGGACAGGTGGAAACACCATATATTTT
TRBJ1-2	.	few	TRBV3-1/TRBV3-2	CASSQGVGGDYGYTF	TGTGCCAGCAGCCAAGGAGTAGGGGGAGACTATGGCTACACCTTC
TRBJ2-5	.	few	TRBV6-1	CASSEQGGRGETQYF	TGTGCCAGCAGTGAACAGGGGGGCAGGGGAGAGACCCAGTACTTC
TRBJ1-1	TRBD1	medium-sized	TRBV19	CASSARQGAVSTEAFF	TGTGCCAGTAGTGCCAGACAGGGGGCAGTAAGCACTGAAGCTTTCTTT
TRBJ2-2	TRBD1	.	TRBV30	CACTRRTGGAGELFF	TGTGCCTGTACTCGTCGGACAGGGGGCGCCGGGGAGCTGTTTTTT
TRBJ1-1	.	.	TRBV30	CAWVTGPNTEAFF	TGTGCCTGGGTAACAGGGCCGAACACTGAAGCTTTCTTT
TRBJ1-5	TRBD1	.	TRBV30	CAWSPGQAHQPQHF	TGTGCCTGGAGCCCGGGACAGGCTCATCAGCCCCAGCATTTT
TRBJ2-7	.	.	TRBV4-2	CASSQDPGQGYEQYF	TGTGCCAGCAGCCAAGACCCCGGGCAGGGCTACGAGCAGTACTTC
TRBJ1-1	TRBD1	.	TRBV23-1	CASSQSVTGIVTEAFF	TGCGCCAGCAGTCAATCCGTGACAGGGATCGTCACTGAAGCTTTCTTT
TRBJ1-6	.	.	TRBV27	CASSSEGSYNSPLHF	TGTGCCAGCAGTTCGGAGGGATCCTATAATTCACCCCTCCACTTT
TRBJ2-7	TRBD2	.	TRBV4-3	CASSQEVAGGPNYEQYF	TGCGCCAGCAGCCAAGAAGTGGCGGGGGGCCCTAACTACGAGCAGTACTTC
TRBJ2-2	TRBD1	.	TRBV19	CASSISGQGTGELFF	TGTGCCAGTAGTATATCCGGACAGGGCACCGGGGAGCTGTTTTTT
TRBJ2-2	.	once	TRBV3-1/TRBV3-2	CASSQEGGVTGELFF	TGTGCCAGCAGCCAAGAAGGAGGGGTCACCGGGGAGCTGTTTTTT
TRBJ1-5	.	.	TRBV28	CASTDSNQPQHF	TGTGCCAGTACAGATAGCAATCAGCCCCAGCATTTT
TRBJ1-5	.	.	TRBV6-1	CASSDNGRGYSNQPQHF	TGTGCCAGCAGTGACAATGGTCGGGGTTATAGCAATCAGCCCCAGCATTTT
TRBJ1-2	.	.	TRBV5-1	CASSLEGVGGVNYGYTF	TGCGCCAGCAGCTTGGAGGGAGTTGGAGGGGTTAACTATGGCTACACCTTC
TRBJ1-3	.	.	TRBV18	CASSPMQASGNTIYF	TGTGCCAGCTCGCCTATGCAGGCATCCGGAAACACCATATATTTT
TRBJ2-5	.	.	TRBV28	CASRTTRHTETQYF	TGTGCCAGCAGGACTACTAGACACACAGAGACCCAGTACTTC
TRBJ2-3	.	.	TRBV19	CASRSTGSMTDTQYF	TGTGCCAGTAGGAGCACAGGGTCCATGACAGATACGCAGTATTTT
TRBJ1-1	TRBD1	.	TRBV6-5	CASRRNRGGDTEAFF	TGTGCCAGCAGGAGAAACAGGGGTGGGGACACTGAAGCTTTCTTT
TRBJ1-2	.	.	TRBV10-2	CASSEGTQHPYGYTF	TGCGCCAGCAGTGAAGGGACACAACATCCCTATGGCTACACCTTC
TRBJ1-6	TRBD1	.	TRBV28	CASSPQGQGQVSPLHF	TGTGCCAGCAGCCCTCAAGGACAGGGGCAGGTTTCACCCCTCCACTTT
TRBJ2-2	.	.	TRBV5-1	CASSTFGQNTGELFF	TGCGCCAGCAGCACGTTCGGACAGAACACCGGGGAGCTGTTTTTT
TRBJ2-2	TRBD2	once	TRBV7-9	CASLGLAAGELFF	TGTGCCAGCCTCGGGCTAGCGGCCGGGGAGCTGTTTTTT
TRBJ1-3	.	.	TRBV10-3	CAISESPEAGNTIYF	TGTGCCATCAGTGAAAGCCCCGAGGCGGGAAACACCATATATTTT
TRBJ1-4	TRBD1	.	TRBV2	CASSEDRWAEKLFF	TGTGCCAGCAGTGAGGACAGGTGGGCTGAAAAACTGTTTTTT